This T cell receptor (beta chain) was observed in a study of blood T cell repertoires in COVID-19. Study in general: Sites across the United States, Italy and Spain contributed samples from acute and convalescent COVID-19.

Participants spanned ages 18 to 89 years and resided in roughly 22 US areas. Original data processing: Estimates of nucleated cell counts were drawn from the amplification of reference gene primers. Profiling relied on immunoSEQ multiplex PCR, and the TCRdb table lists in-frame clones only, not all of them. V and J calls plus clone size are reproduced from that table; the DNA served to infer D and trimming. The sample contains 350,000 to 400,000 clones, more than 75% of which appear only once. CDR3 length: 15 residues. The germline V gene has CDR1 LNHDA and CDR2 SQIVND (reference sequence). Trimming removed 6 bases at V and 2 bases at J, with 16 bases between.

The TCR originated in a woman in her 30s who had recovered from COVID-19. Input material: PBMCs or T cells enriched from blood (not recorded which). The rearrangement joins TRBV19 to TRBJ1-2, with D perhaps TRBD1 (6 bases). CDR3 sequence (DNA): TGTGCCAGTAGATATCCGGGACACACAAACTATGGCTACACCTTC. Amino acid sequence: CASRYPGHTNYGYTF.